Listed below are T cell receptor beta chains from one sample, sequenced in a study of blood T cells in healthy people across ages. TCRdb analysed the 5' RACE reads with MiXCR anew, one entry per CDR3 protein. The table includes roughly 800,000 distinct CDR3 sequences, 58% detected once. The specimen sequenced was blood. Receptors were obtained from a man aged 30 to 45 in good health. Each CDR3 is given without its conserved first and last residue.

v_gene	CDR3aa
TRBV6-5	ASSYRLTGGQPGLAQY
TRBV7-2	ASSLVPAGASTGELF
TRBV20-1	SARDRQAGEYEQY
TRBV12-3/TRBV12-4	ASSVWTDLYEQY
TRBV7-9	ASSPTRTGVGHEQF
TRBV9	ASSVDQASAYEQY
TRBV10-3	AISPGQGDHT
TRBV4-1	ASSQWDGDETQY
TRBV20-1	SATGRPSGTSYEQY
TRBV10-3	AISEGQGIGNEQF
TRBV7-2	ASSLGRRSGYNEQF
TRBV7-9	ASSQPPGQGRDSPLH
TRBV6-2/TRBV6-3	ASRNGLTHDEQY
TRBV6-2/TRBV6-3	ASSPGLAGTFFSYNEQF
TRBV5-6	ARSFGSHEQY
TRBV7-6	ASSLYATDLNNEQF
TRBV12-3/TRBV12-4	ASTEGGTNYGYT
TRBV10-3	AISPGTGVGDGQY
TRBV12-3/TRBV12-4	ASSPSDRANEQF
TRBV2	AMRENQETQY
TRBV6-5	ASQSPGANVLT
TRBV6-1	ASSSLAGGPVSTDTQY
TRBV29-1	SVWGGGSNQPQH
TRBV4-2	ASSQDGGDFGYGYT
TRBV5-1	ASSDGVLYEQY
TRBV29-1	SVGGLAETQY
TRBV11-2	ASSFLEAYEQY
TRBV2	ATGQANGYT
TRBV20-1	SARRRGLETQY
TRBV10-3	ASKKGQGNEQF
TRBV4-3	ASSRQAREAYNEQF
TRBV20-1	SASLAGLRGTQY
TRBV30	AWSWGNYGYT
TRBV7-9	ASSIPGEAREETQY
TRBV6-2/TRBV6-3	ASSYPKALKLFSPIYEQY
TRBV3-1	ASSPRGGGASPRNEQF